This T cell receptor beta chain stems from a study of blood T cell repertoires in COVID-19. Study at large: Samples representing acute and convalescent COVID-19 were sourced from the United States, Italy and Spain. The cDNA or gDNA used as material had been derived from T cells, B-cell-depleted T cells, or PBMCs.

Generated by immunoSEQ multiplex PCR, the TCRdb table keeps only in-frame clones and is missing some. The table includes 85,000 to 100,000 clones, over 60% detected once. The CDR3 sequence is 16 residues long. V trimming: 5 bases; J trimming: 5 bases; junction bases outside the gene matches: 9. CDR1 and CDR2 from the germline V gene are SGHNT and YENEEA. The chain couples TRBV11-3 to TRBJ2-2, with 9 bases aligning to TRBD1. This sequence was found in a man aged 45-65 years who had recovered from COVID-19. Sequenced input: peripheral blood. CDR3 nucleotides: TGTGCCAGCAGCCGACAGGGGGAAGTGAAGACCGGGGAGCTGTTTTTT. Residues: CASSRQGEVKTGELFF. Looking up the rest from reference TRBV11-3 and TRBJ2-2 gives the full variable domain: EAGVVQSPRYKIIEKKQPVAFWCNPISGHNTLYWYLQNLGQGPELLIRYENEEAVDDSQLPKDRFSAERLKGVDSTLKIQPAELGDSAVYLCASSRQGEVKTGELFFGEGSRLTVL.